The 3 T cell receptor beta chains below all came from one sample that was sequenced in a study of T cells expressing NK-cell markers. TCRdb re-called the 5' RACE reads; every CDR3 protein appears as one record, without DNA. Listed are 250,000 to 300,000 distinct CDR3 sequences; about 0.4% falls within the top ten. The sample was blood T cells: a sorted CD56 or NKG2C T cell subset, CD4+ or CD8+ T cells, or bulk PBMC T cells (not recorded which). Receptor source: a man younger than 35 in good health.

The chain links TRBV6-5 to TRBJ2-1; the D call of TRBD2 rests on TCRdb alone, since no DNA is present to check it. Germline V gene data show CDR1 as MNHEY and CDR2 as SVGAGI. The length of the CDR3 is 16 residues. This chain's CDR3 is CASSSGLAGGYNEQFF.

The chain is built from TRBV20-1 and TRBJ2-1; TCRdb indicates TRBD1, and absent DNA this call remains unverified. Germline V gene lookup returns CDR1 DFQATT and CDR2 SNEGSKA (reference sequence). CDR3 length: 17 amino acids. CDR3 amino acids: CSARDSVGVSSYNEQFF.

This sequence joins TRBV6-2 or TRBV6-3 and TRBJ2-5. Germline V CDR1 and CDR2: MNHEY, SVGEGT. The CDR3 sequence is 14 residues long. CDR3 region: CASSYLSGVVTQYF.